The T cell receptor (beta chain) described here comes from a study of blood T cells in healthy people across ages. Study-level points and caveats: Naive T cell percentage by flow cytometry tracked strongly with beta diversity.

This clonotype was counted a few times. Its antigen is as yet unknown. The sample, 7.5 to 10 milliliters of peripheral blood, was drawn from each donor. At least 7 million PBMCs were isolated per sample. For the second PCR, which ran for roughly 7 to 11 cycles, a sample-barcoded 5' primer and a J-beta primer mix were used. With 12 random nucleotides, a template-switch adaptor tagged each individual cDNA molecule. TCRdb reprocessed the 5' RACE reads via MiXCR and lists one record per CDR3 protein. The table shows around 1.7 million distinct CDR3 sequences, with 28% occurring only once. V lost 6 bases and J 14 bases, leaving 17 bases between the germline ends. Germline V gene data show CDR1 as SQVTM and CDR2 as ANQGSEA. The CDR3 is 11 residues long.

This clonotype was obtained from a woman in her 30s in good health. The sample was blood. This chain connects TRBV29-1 to TRBJ2-1; D is possibly TRBD1 (6 bases). CDR3 nucleotide sequence: TGCAGCGTGTCCGTACAGGGTTATGAGTTCTTC. This codes for CSVSVQGYEFF.